This is a list of T cell receptor beta chains from one sample in a study of shared clonotypes between healthy human individuals. Clones were read by immunoSEQ multiplex PCR, and TCRdb kept only the in-frame ones, dropping some. In the table there are about 2 million clones, about 94% of which are singletons. Sequenced input: naive CD8+ T cells sorted from blood. These receptors all stem from a man aged 18 to 29 in good health. Both conserved end residues are trimmed from each CDR3. Only part of the rows carry a size: once, few, many, or a class if the clone is expanded.

J gene: TRBJ2-7
V gene: TRBV5-4
CDR3 length: 12
clone size: -
CDR3 protein: ASSPGHKSYEQY

J gene: TRBJ2-7
V gene: TRBV5-8
CDR3 length: 12
clone size: -
CDR3 protein: ASSLQGMAYEQY

J gene: TRBJ1-6
V gene: TRBV28
CDR3 length: 9
clone size: -
CDR3 protein: ASSFGSPLH

J gene: TRBJ2-1
V gene: TRBV6-5
CDR3 length: 14
clone size: once
CDR3 protein: ASSYSWDSFLGEQF

J gene: TRBJ2-2
V gene: TRBV7-9
CDR3 length: 14
clone size: -
CDR3 protein: ASSARAGLNTGELF

J gene: TRBJ1-5
V gene: TRBV19
CDR3 length: 14
clone size: once
CDR3 protein: ASSPMWDEGNQPQH

J gene: TRBJ2-7
V gene: TRBV19
CDR3 length: 15
clone size: -
CDR3 protein: ASSISGTSGFVYEQY

J gene: TRBJ2-7
V gene: TRBV4-1
CDR3 length: 12
clone size: -
CDR3 protein: ASSQDRGGFEQY

J gene: TRBJ2-7
V gene: TRBV9
CDR3 length: 14
clone size: -
CDR3 protein: ASSLLGTSGSSEQY

J gene: TRBJ1-2
V gene: TRBV19
CDR3 length: 12
clone size: -
CDR3 protein: ASNDEHVDYGYT

J gene: TRBJ1-1
V gene: TRBV10-2
CDR3 length: 10
clone size: few
CDR3 protein: ASSVPGTEAF

J gene: TRBJ2-3
V gene: TRBV19
CDR3 length: 13
clone size: -
CDR3 protein: ASSIPSSGTDTQY

J gene: TRBJ1-3
V gene: TRBV27
CDR3 length: 14
clone size: -
CDR3 protein: ASSLSYGTGGNTIY

J gene: TRBJ1-2
V gene: TRBV11-2
CDR3 length: 10
clone size: -
CDR3 protein: ASSSGEYGYT